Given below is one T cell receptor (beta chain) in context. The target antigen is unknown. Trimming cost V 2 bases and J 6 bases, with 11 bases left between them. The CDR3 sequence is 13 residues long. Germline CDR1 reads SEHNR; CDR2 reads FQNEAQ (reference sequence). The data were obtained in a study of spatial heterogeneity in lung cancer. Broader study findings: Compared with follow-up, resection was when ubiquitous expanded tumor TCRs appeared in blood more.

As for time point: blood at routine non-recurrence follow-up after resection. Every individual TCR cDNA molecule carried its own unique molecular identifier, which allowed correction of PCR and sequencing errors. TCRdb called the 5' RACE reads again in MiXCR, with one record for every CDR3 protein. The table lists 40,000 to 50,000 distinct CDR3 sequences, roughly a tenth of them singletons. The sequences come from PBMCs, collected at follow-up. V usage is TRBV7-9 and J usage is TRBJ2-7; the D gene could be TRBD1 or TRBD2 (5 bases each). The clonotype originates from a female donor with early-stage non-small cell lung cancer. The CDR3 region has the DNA TGTGCCAGCAGCTTATTGGCAGGGAGCGAGCAGTACTTC. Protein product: CASSLLAGSEQYF.